In its sample, the clone carrying this T cell receptor beta chain was seen a few times. TCRdb used MiXCR to reprocess the RT-PCR reads, holding one entry per CDR3 protein. The sample lists about 700,000 distinct CDR3 sequences, around 14% occurring once. This CDR3 has 14 amino acids. V shed 0 bases and J shed 8 bases, with 13 bases lying between them. Germline V gene lookup returns CDR1 LGHNA and CDR2 YNFKEQ. Material for sequencing was memory CD4+ T cells from blood. The V and J genes are TRBV4-2 and TRBJ1-2; the D is unclear. The receptor was isolated from a female donor in good health, serving as a healthy control. CDR3 protein: CASSQDRLSVGYTF. The CDR3 DNA sequence: TGTGCCAGCAGCCAAGATCGTTTGTCGGTAGGCTACACCTTC.